This passage covers 2 T cell receptor beta chains from one sample sequenced in a study of T cell clusters in autoimmune cytopenias. Some 34,000 genome equivalents of blood DNA were amplified for TRB. One tube held mixed TRB-A and TRB-B primer pools for touch-down PCR. TCRdb re-called the multiplex PCR reads and shows each CDR3 protein once, DNA omitted. The sample is made up of approximately 5,700 distinct CDR3 sequences, and the top ten hold 5.5% to 7.5% of it. These data were also filed under a second study, of T cell repertoires in aging, cancer and after chemotherapy.

The sequencing sample was made of peripheral blood. The receptors come from a human donor in good health.

The rearrangement links TRBV12-3 or TRBV12-4 to TRBJ1-5. The CDR3 spans 14 residues. The CDR3 region is CASREGRHNQPQHF.

This clonotype registers medium-sized by frequency. V gene TRBV7-6 combines with J gene TRBJ1-6; TCRdb returns TRBD1, unconfirmable since there is no DNA. From germline, CDR1 is SGHVS and CDR2 FNYEAQ. The CDR3 spans 19 residues. CDR3 sequence: CASSLAGYRNRGVGSPLHF.